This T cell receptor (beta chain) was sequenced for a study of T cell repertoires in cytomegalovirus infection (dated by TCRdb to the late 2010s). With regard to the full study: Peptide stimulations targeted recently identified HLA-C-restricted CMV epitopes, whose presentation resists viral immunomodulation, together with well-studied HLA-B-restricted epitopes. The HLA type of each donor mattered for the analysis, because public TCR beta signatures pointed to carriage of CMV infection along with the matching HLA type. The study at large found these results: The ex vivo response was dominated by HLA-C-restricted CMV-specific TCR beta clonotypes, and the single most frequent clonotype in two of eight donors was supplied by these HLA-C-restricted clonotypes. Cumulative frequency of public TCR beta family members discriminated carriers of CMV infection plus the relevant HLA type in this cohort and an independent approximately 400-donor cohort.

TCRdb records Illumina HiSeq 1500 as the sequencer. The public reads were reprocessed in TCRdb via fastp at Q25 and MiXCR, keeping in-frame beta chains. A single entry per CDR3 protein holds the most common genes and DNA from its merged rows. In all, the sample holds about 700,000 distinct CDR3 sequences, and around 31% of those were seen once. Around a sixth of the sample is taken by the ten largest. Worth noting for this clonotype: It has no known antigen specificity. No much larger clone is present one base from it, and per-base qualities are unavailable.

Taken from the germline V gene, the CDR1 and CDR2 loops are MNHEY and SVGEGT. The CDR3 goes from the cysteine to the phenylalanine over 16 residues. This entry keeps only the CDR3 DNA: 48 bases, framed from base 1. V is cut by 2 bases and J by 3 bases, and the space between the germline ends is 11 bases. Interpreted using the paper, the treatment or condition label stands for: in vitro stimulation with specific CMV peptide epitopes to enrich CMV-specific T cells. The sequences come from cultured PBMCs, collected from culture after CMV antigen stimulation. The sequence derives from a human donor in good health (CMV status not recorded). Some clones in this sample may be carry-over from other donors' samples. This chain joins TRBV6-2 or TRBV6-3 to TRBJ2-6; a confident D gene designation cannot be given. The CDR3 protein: CASSYRPDLGANVLTF. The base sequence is TGTGCCAGCAGTTACCGGCCCGACCTTGGGGCCAACGTCCTGACTTTC.